These 25 T cell receptor beta chains originate from one sample sequenced in a study of blood T cell repertoires in COVID-19. TCRdb's copy holds only in-frame clones and misses some; the assay was immunoSEQ multiplex PCR. The table records fewer than 35,000 clones, more than 65% of them present only once. The sample comprised peripheral blood. The receptors here all came from a human donor in a cohort sampled during active COVID-19.

CDR3 amino acids: CASLKGTGASTDTQYF. CDR3 nucleotides: TGCGCCAGCCTCAAGGGGACTGGTGCTAGCACAGATACGCAGTATTTT. V and J are TRBV4-1 and TRBJ2-3; TRBD2 is a possible D gene (6 bases). Germline V gives CDR1 MGHRA, CDR2 YSYEKL. Trimming left V 8 bases short and J 0 bases short, with 18 bases between. The CDR3 is 16 residues long.

The genes are TRBV5-1 and TRBJ2-1; D gene unclear. The CDR3 extends over 13 amino acids. V lost 1 base and J 6 bases, leaving 8 bases between the germline ends. Germline V gene sequence: CDR1 SGHRS, CDR2 YFSETQ. DNA of the CDR3: TGCGCCAGCAGCTTGTTGTCAGGCAATGAGCAGTTCTTC. Protein sequence: CASSLLSGNEQFF.

The table lists this clone with a few counts. CDR3 sequence reads: CASSRTSGGAFYEQYF. CDR3 in DNA: TGTGCCAGCAGCCGCACGAGCGGGGGGGCCTTCTACGAGCAGTACTTC. The chain carries TRBV3-1 (or the pseudogene TRBV3-2) and TRBJ2-7, with 10 bases identical to TRBD2. The CDR3 is 16 amino acids. Trimming cost V 4 bases and J 3 bases; bases outside gene matches: 9. Germline values: CDR1 LGHDT, CDR2 YNNKEL (reference sequence).

The chain couples TRBV5-1 to TRBJ1-6, with D unresolved. The germline CDR1 and CDR2 sequences are SGHRS and YFSETQ. V gave up 0 bases and J gave up 4 bases, with 8 bases separating them. The CDR3 is 15 residues long. CDR3 amino acids: CASSLDQIYNSPLHF. The CDR3 DNA follows: TGCGCCAGCAGCTTGGACCAGATTTATAATTCACCCCTCCACTTT. Based on the CDR3 plus reference TRBV5-1 and TRBJ1-6, the full variable domain is KAGVTQTPRYLIKTRGQQVTLSCSPISGHRSVSWYQQTPGQGLQFLFEYFSETQRNKGNFPGRFSGRQFSNSRSEMNVSTLELGDSALYLCASSLDQIYNSPLHFGNGTRLTVT.

The CDR3 DNA reads TGCGCCAGCAGGGCGAGGACTAGCGGGGAGTTCTTC. Its protein is CASRARTSGEFF. The rearrangement uses TRBV10-2 and TRBJ2-1, with 12 nucleotides matching TRBD2. Germline trimming cut 6 bases from V and 14 bases from J; bases unmatched to any gene: 5. The CDR3 runs 12 residues. CDR1 WSHSY and CDR2 SAAADI come from the germline V gene.

This rearrangement joins TRBV7-6 to TRBJ2-5; 11 bases are shared with TRBD2. Trimming cost V 5 bases and J 1 base; bases outside gene matches: 3. The germline CDR1 and CDR2 sequences are SGHVS and FNYEAQ. This CDR3 spans 15 amino acids. Written as DNA, the CDR3 is TGTGCCAGCAGCCCCGGGACTAGCGGCCAAGAGACCCAGTACTTC. This codes for CASSPGTSGQETQYF.

In DNA, the CDR3 is TGTGCCAGCACCCCTCTCGGGTCTCCAACACTAGAGACCCAGTACTTC. Its translation is CASTPLGSPTLETQYF. The V gene is TRBV27, the J gene TRBJ2-5; unclear D gene. CDR3 length equals 16 residues. Per the germline V gene, CDR1 is MNHEY and CDR2 is SMNVEV (reference sequence). Trimming pared 7 bases from V and 4 bases from J, leaving 22 bases between.

The J gene is TRBJ1-2, the V gene TRBV10-3; no clear D gene. CDR3 length: 13 amino acids. The ends were cut back, 4 bases at V and 6 bases at J, with 12 bases in the middle. Germline V gives CDR1 ENHRY, CDR2 SYGVKD. The CDR3 protein is CAISGSAGNGYTF. The CDR3 DNA sequence: TGTGCCATCAGTGGGTCCGCGGGGAATGGCTACACCTTC.

The rearrangement uses TRBV6-5 and TRBJ1-6; tentative D call: TRBD1 (6 bases). V gave up 7 bases and J gave up 3 bases, with 10 bases separating them. The length of the CDR3 is 14 residues. CDR1 is MNHEY, CDR2 SVGAGI, per germline. The CDR3: CASIVQGYNSPLHF. DNA of the CDR3: TGTGCCAGCATCGTACAGGGCTATAATTCACCCCTCCACTTT.

The CDR3 sequence: CASSSSYQTGGTDTQYF. CDR3 coding DNA: TGCGCCAGCAGCTCGTCGTATCAGACAGGGGGCACAGATACGCAGTATTTT. The chain has TRBV5-1 and TRBJ2-3, with 8 bases fitting TRBD1. The CDR3 contains 17 residues. CDR1 is SGHRS and CDR2 is YFSETQ in the germline V gene. Unmatched junction bases numbered 10, after V lost 3 bases and J lost 1 base.

The chain recombines TRBV5-1 with TRBJ2-7; tentative D call: TRBD1 (5 bases). Per the germline V gene, CDR1 is SGHRS and CDR2 is YFSETQ. Trimming left V 0 bases short and J 4 bases short, with 8 bases between. This CDR3 contains 13 residues. The CDR3 bases are TGCGCCAGCAGCTTGGGGGGCCATTACGAGCAGTACTTC. Translation gives CASSLGGHYEQYF.

A word on this clone: Different DNA sequences within this sample yield the same CDR3. This CDR3 is CASSLQGNTEAFF. For the CDR3, the DNA is TGTGCCAGCAGCTTACAGGGCAACACTGAAGCTTTCTTT. The V gene is TRBV7-9, the J gene TRBJ1-1, with TRBD1 as a possible D gene (5 bases). Per germline, CDR1 SEHNR and CDR2 FQNEAQ (reference sequence). The CDR3 extends over 13 amino acids. Trimming shortened V by 2 bases and J by 2 bases, and 6 bases separated the two germline ends.

V is TRBV10-3 and J is TRBJ1-2; D might be TRBD1 (6 bases). CDR3 length: 17 residues. Germline CDR1 is ENHRY and CDR2 is SYGVKD. Trimming took off 2 bases at V and 5 bases at J, with 21 bases between the two ends. The CDR3 coding sequence is TGTGCCATCAGTGAGACAGGGCTCTCAGAAACGATTTATGGCTACACCTTC. It encodes CAISETGLSETIYGYTF.

CDR3 DNA sequence: TGCGCCAGCAGCCTACGGACAAGAAACACCGGGGAGCTGTTTTTT. Encoded protein: CASSLRTRNTGELFF. This chain links TRBV5-1 with TRBJ2-2, with D tentatively TRBD1 (5 bases). The germline CDR1 and CDR2 sequences are SGHRS and YFSETQ. Trimming took 4 bases from V and 2 from J, leaving 12 bases between them. This CDR3 contains 15 residues. Based on the CDR3 plus reference TRBV5-1 and TRBJ2-2, the full variable domain is KAGVTQTPRYLIKTRGQQVTLSCSPISGHRSVSWYQQTPGQGLQFLFEYFSETQRNKGNFPGRFSGRQFSNSRSEMNVSTLELGDSALYLCASSLRTRNTGELFFGEGSRLTVL.

The chain uses TRBV7-8 and TRBJ2-1; no reliable D call. CDR3 length: 12 residues. CDR1 SGHVS and CDR2 FQNEAQ come from the germline V gene. Trimming stripped 5 bases from V and 4 bases from J, with 6 bases between. In DNA form, the CDR3 reads TGTGCCAGCAGCCGATCGTACAATGAGCAGTTCTTC. This gives the protein CASSRSYNEQFF.

This clone came up a few times. The chain recombines TRBV12-3 or TRBV12-4 with TRBJ1-1; D unresolved. The CDR3 length is 11 residues. Trimming removed 3 bases at V and 6 bases at J, with 5 bases between. Written as DNA, the CDR3 is TGTGCCAGCAGTTTTCGGTCTGAAGCTTTCTTT. Protein: CASSFRSEAFF.

J is TRBJ1-1 and V is TRBV30; 9 nucleotides agree with TRBD1. Germline-derived CDR1 and CDR2 are GTSNPN and SVGIG (reference sequence). The CDR3 length is 14 residues. V was pared by 3 bases and J by 4 bases, with 6 bases of the junction left unmatched. The CDR3 nucleotides read TGTGCCTGGAGCCGCGGGACAGGGCCCACTGAAGCTTTCTTT. Translated: CAWSRGTGPTEAFF.

The chain uses TRBV5-1 and TRBJ2-5, with D perhaps TRBD2 (6 bases). Deletions cut 8 bases from V and 2 bases from J, with 16 bases between. CDR1 and CDR2 (germline): SGHRS, YFSETQ. This CDR3 is 14 amino acids long. This chain's CDR3 is CASHQSGVQETQYF. The CDR3 coding sequence is TGCGCCAGTCACCAATCGGGGGTACAAGAGACCCAGTACTTC. Based on the CDR3 plus reference TRBV5-1 and TRBJ2-5, the full variable domain is KAGVTQTPRYLIKTRGQQVTLSCSPISGHRSVSWYQQTPGQGLQFLFEYFSETQRNKGNFPGRFSGRQFSNSRSEMNVSTLELGDSALYLCASHQSGVQETQYFGPGTRLLVL.

The chain uses TRBV6-6 and TRBJ2-5; 16 bases align to TRBD2. In germline, CDR1 is MNHNY, CDR2 SVGAGI (reference sequence). This CDR3 contains 15 residues. V shed 7 bases and J 5 bases; nucleotides not matched to a gene: 4. The CDR3 DNA reads TGTGCCAGCACCGGGACTAGCGGGGGGGGCGAGACCCAGTACTTC. This gives the protein CASTGTSGGGETQYF.

The chain is built from TRBV7-9 and TRBJ1-5, with D hard to call. V lost 1 base and J 0 bases, leaving 7 bases between the germline ends. The CDR3 loop spans 15 amino acids. Germline CDR1 and CDR2: SEHNR and FQNEAQ (reference sequence). CDR3 DNA: TGTGCCAGCAGCTTAGATACGAGTAGCAATCAGCCCCAGCATTTT. It is translated as CASSLDTSSNQPQHF.

This chain connects TRBV10-3 to TRBJ2-3, with 10 positions matching TRBD2. The V gene's germline CDR1 is ENHRY and CDR2 SYGVKD. V gave up 4 bases and J gave up 0 bases; unmatched junction bases: 7. This CDR3 has 17 amino acids. In DNA, the CDR3 is TGTGCCATCAGTGCGGCTAGCGGGGGCCTTAGCACAGATACGCAGTATTTT. Residues: CAISAASGGLSTDTQYF.

This chain uses TRBV5-1 with TRBJ2-2, with 9 bases fitting TRBD1. V trimming: 2 bases; J trimming: 8 bases; junction bases outside the gene matches: 7. The CDR3 consists of 15 residues. Germline CDR1 and CDR2: SGHRS and YFSETQ. CDR3 sequence (DNA): TGCGCCAGCAGCTTCCGGGACAGGGCAGTAGGGGAGCTGTTTTTT. Amino acids: CASSFRDRAVGELFF.

The V call is TRBV18, the J call TRBJ2-7, with 8 nucleotides matching TRBD2. V trimming: 4 bases; J trimming: 0 bases; junction bases outside the gene matches: 14. The CDR3 extends over 18 amino acids. Germline values: CDR1 KGHSH, CDR2 LQKENI. CDR3 loop: CASSRGAGEILSSYEQYF. The CDR3 nucleotides are TGTGCCAGCTCACGAGGAGCGGGGGAAATCCTGAGCTCCTACGAGCAGTACTTC.

The chain links TRBV7-2 to TRBJ1-3, with D perhaps matching TRBD1 (5 bases). CDR3 size: 15 residues. The germline gives CDR1 SGHTA, CDR2 FQGNSA. Trimming left V 2 bases short and J 2 bases short, with 10 bases between. As DNA, the CDR3 is TGTGCCAGCAGCTTAATGGGGCGTACTGGAAACACCATATATTTT. Translating gives CASSLMGRTGNTIYF.

This chain links TRBV28 with TRBJ1-4; no firm D call. The V end was cut by 5 bases, the J end by 9 bases, with 16 bases between. The CDR3 extends over 14 amino acids. The germline CDR1 and CDR2 sequences are MDHEN and SYDVKM. CDR3 sequence reads: CASSLAGNTKKLFF. CDR3 DNA sequence: TGTGCCAGCAGTCTTGCCGGGAACACGAAAAAACTGTTTTTT.